One sample yielded the 20 T cell receptor beta chains listed below, sequenced in a study of patients and donors after allogeneic stem cell transplantation. TCRdb ran MiXCR on the RT-PCR reads and lists one entry per CDR3 protein. The data show more than 75,000 distinct CDR3 sequences, approximately 5.2% seen once. The sequencing sample was made of blood, either unsorted or a sorted T cell fraction (not recorded which). The receptors derive from a human donor who was either an allogeneic HSCT recipient or a stem cell or donor lymphocyte infusion donor (not recorded which). It is not recorded whose cells these are; they may come from a transplant donor.

This clonotype has a count of ten or more. The chain employs TRBV30 and TRBJ2-7; D is unclear. Germline V gives CDR1 GTSNPN, CDR2 SVGIG (reference sequence). This CDR3 region has 12 residues. DNA for the CDR3: TGTGCGGTGAGGTCCGCCTACTACGAGCAGTACTTC. This encodes CAVRSAYYEQYF.

This clonotype was counted ten times or more. The rearrangement uses TRBV11-2 and TRBJ1-6; no clear D. With 4 bases removed from V and 8 bases from J, the gap between germline ends came to 15 bases. Germline V gives CDR1 SGHAT, CDR2 FQNNGV. The CDR3 has 15 residues. This CDR3 reads CASSSVSENYSPLHF. DNA of the CDR3: TGTGCCAGCAGCTCCGTATCAGAGAATTATTCACCCCTCCACTTT.

The V call is TRBV19, the J call TRBJ1-1; D gene unclear. There are 14 residues in the CDR3. The V gene's germline CDR1 is LNHDA and CDR2 SQIVND (reference sequence). Trimming removed 5 bases from V and 1 base from J, with 11 bases in between. The CDR3 bases are TGTGCCAGTAGTTTCCAGACGGCGAACACTGAAGCTTTCTTT. It codes for CASSFQTANTEAFF.

This clonotype was observed at least ten times. This chain uses TRBV20-1 with TRBJ2-1, with D possibly TRBD2 on 6 matching bases. The germline V and J ends were trimmed by 0 bases and 15 bases, with 21 bases remaining between them. Looked up from germline, CDR1 is DFQATT and CDR2 is SNEGSKA (reference sequence). CDR3 length: 14 residues. CDR3 region: CSARDPLPSAHAFF. CDR3 in DNA: TGCAGTGCTAGAGATCCCCTCCCTAGCGCCCATGCGTTCTTC.

This clonotype appeared many times. The chain employs TRBV7-9 and TRBJ1-2; no clear D. The germline V and J ends were trimmed by 2 bases and 4 bases, with 5 bases remaining between them. The CDR3 length is 12 residues. The germline gives CDR1 SEHNR, CDR2 FQNEAQ (reference sequence). CDR3: CASSLRSYGYTF. Written as DNA, the CDR3 is TGTGCCAGCAGCTTACGCTCCTATGGCTACACCTTC.

The rearrangement uses TRBV4-2 and TRBJ1-1; unclear D gene. The CDR3 length is 16 residues. Trimming left V 2 bases short and J 0 bases short, with 13 bases between. Looked up from germline, CDR1 is LGHNA and CDR2 is YNFKEQ. CDR3 coding DNA: TGTGCCAGCAGCCAACCAGCGGGTCTCCTGAACACTGAAGCTTTCTTT. It yields the protein CASSQPAGLLNTEAFF.

This clonotype was picked up many times. This chain uses TRBV20-1 with TRBJ2-1; the match to TRBD1 covers 7 bases. This CDR3 region has 16 residues. V was clipped by 2 bases and J by 6 bases; unmatched bases: 13. The germline CDR1 and CDR2 sequences are DFQATT and SNEGSKA (reference sequence). The CDR3 protein is CSARRVGTVGSNEQFF. Here the CDR3 DNA reads TGCAGTGCTAGACGGGTAGGGACAGTGGGGAGCAATGAGCAGTTCTTC.

This clonotype was picked up many times. This chain connects TRBV2 to TRBJ1-1; 10 bases fit TRBD1. The germline V gene encodes CDR1 SNHLY and CDR2 FYNNEI. The V gene end was trimmed by 6 bases and the J gene end by 8 bases; junction bases not matched to a gene: 9. CDR3 length equals 14 residues. In nucleotides, the CDR3 is TGTGCCAGCAGAGAGGACAGGGGGTCAGGGGAAGCTTTCTTT. This translates into CASREDRGSGEAFF. Looking up the rest from reference TRBV2 and TRBJ1-1 gives the full variable domain: EPEVTQTPSHQVTQMGQEVILRCVPISNHLYFYWYRQILGQKVEFLVSFYNNEISEKSEIFDDQFSVERPDGSNFTLKIRSTKLEDSAMYFCASREDRGSGEAFFGQGTRLTVV.

This clonotype was detected many times. The gene calls are TRBV6-1 and TRBJ1-1; 8 bases fit TRBD1. The CDR3 totals 12 residues. V trimming: 7 bases; J trimming: 5 bases; junction bases outside the gene matches: 3. CDR1 and CDR2 (germline): MNHNS, SASEGT. The CDR3 bases are TGTGCCAGCATTCAGGGGGCGACTGAAGCTTTCTTT. This translates into CASIQGATEAFF.

This clonotype was seen many times. The chain employs TRBV5-1 and TRBJ1-3; D remains ambiguous. V was trimmed by 0 bases and J by 4 bases, leaving 2 bases between them. Per the germline V gene, CDR1 is SGHRS and CDR2 is YFSETQ. The CDR3 totals 12 residues. The CDR3: CASSLEGNTIYF. CDR3 coding DNA: TGCGCCAGCAGCTTGGAAGGAAACACCATATATTTT.

CDR3 amino acids: CASSIAGTDLYEQYF. The CDR3 nucleotides are TGTGCCAGTAGTATAGCCGGGACGGACCTCTACGAGCAGTACTTC. This sequence joins TRBV19 and TRBJ2-7; D may correspond to TRBD1 or TRBD2 (5 bases each). CDR3 size: 15 residues. V gave up 1 base and J gave up 3 bases, with 13 bases separating them. Germline assignment: CDR1 LNHDA and CDR2 SQIVND (reference sequence). Together with reference TRBV19 and TRBJ2-7, the CDR3 gives the full variable domain: DGGITQSPKYLFRKEGQNVTLSCEQNLNHDAMYWYRQDPGQGLRLIYYSQIVNDFQKGDIAEGYSVSREKKESFPLTVTSAQKNPTAFYLCASSIAGTDLYEQYFGPGTRLTVT.

The rearrangement links TRBV19 to TRBJ1-1; 7 bases fit TRBD1. Losses at the gene ends were 3 bases for V and 10 bases for J; bases not matched to a gene: 5. The CDR3 totals 12 residues. From germline, CDR1 is LNHDA and CDR2 SQIVND (reference sequence). This CDR3 is CASSIRQGRAFF. The CDR3, as DNA: TGTGCCAGTAGTATCCGACAGGGTCGAGCTTTCTTT.

The table lists this clonotype with many counts. The chain links TRBV5-1 to TRBJ2-6; D is possibly TRBD1 or TRBD2 (5 bases each). Trimming took 2 bases from V and 0 from J, leaving 9 bases between them. Per the germline V gene, CDR1 is SGHRS and CDR2 is YFSETQ. CDR3 length equals 16 residues. CDR3 loop: CASSLGTSSGANVLTF. In DNA form, the CDR3 reads TGCGCCAGCAGCTTAGGGACGAGCTCTGGGGCCAACGTCCTGACTTTC. The full variable domain, completed using reference TRBV5-1 and TRBJ2-6, is KAGVTQTPRYLIKTRGQQVTLSCSPISGHRSVSWYQQTPGQGLQFLFEYFSETQRNKGNFPGRFSGRQFSNSRSEMNVSTLELGDSALYLCASSLGTSSGANVLTFGAGSRLTVL.

This clonotype has a handful of counts. The chain combines TRBV12-3 or TRBV12-4 with TRBJ1-3; no clear D. CDR3 length: 14 amino acids. The V and J ends lost 10 bases and 0 bases respectively, with 13 bases between them. This CDR3 reads CAKTQWGSGNTIYF. The DNA for the CDR3 is TGTGCCAAAACCCAGTGGGGCTCTGGAAACACCATATATTTT.

This clonotype has at least ten counts. The genes are TRBV20-1 and TRBJ1-1; no clear D. The CDR3 is 14 amino acids. Germline V gene lookup returns CDR1 DFQATT and CDR2 SNEGSKA (reference sequence). The V and J ends lost 1 base and 0 bases respectively, with 9 bases between them. This CDR3 is CSARVGGLNTEAFF. The CDR3 bases are TGCAGTGCTAGAGTTGGCGGGTTGAACACTGAAGCTTTCTTT.

This clonotype was picked up a small number of times. The genes are TRBV20-1 and TRBJ2-7; the match to TRBD2 covers 11 bases. Trimming took 2 bases from V and 5 from J; bases not matched to a gene: 14. CDR3 length: 17 amino acids. Germline lookup yields CDR1 DFQATT and CDR2 SNEGSKA (reference sequence). The CDR3 protein is CSARNPLTSGGRDEQYF. CDR3 nucleotides: TGCAGTGCTAGAAACCCCCTCACTAGCGGGGGTAGGGACGAGCAGTACTTC.

This clonotype was recorded many times. This chain links TRBV5-6 with TRBJ1-5, with D unclear. The germline V and J ends were trimmed by 3 bases and 5 bases, with 15 bases remaining between them. The CDR3 runs to 15 residues. Germline CDR1 and CDR2: SGHDT and YYEEEE. The CDR3 DNA reads as TGTGCCAGCAGCTATAACTGGGAAAGAGATCAGCCCCAGCATTTT. This encodes CASSYNWERDQPQHF.

This clonotype has just a few counts. This chain uses TRBV6-5 with TRBJ1-1, with D hard to call. Germline CDR1 MNHEY, CDR2 SVGAGI. The CDR3 extends over 14 amino acids. Trimming removed 2 bases at V and 0 bases at J, with 7 bases between. The CDR3 nucleotides are TGTGCCAGCAGTTACGGACCCCTGAACACTGAAGCTTTCTTT. It encodes CASSYGPLNTEAFF.

Only a few counts were recorded for this clonotype. The CDR3 coding sequence is TGTGCCAGCAGCTCAGGGATGTTTGGGGCCAACGTCCTGACTTTC. Protein product: CASSSGMFGANVLTF. The chain employs TRBV7-9 and TRBJ2-6; a weak D match, TRBD1 (5 bases). Germline-derived CDR1 and CDR2 are SEHNR and FQNEAQ (reference sequence). The CDR3 spans 15 residues. V shed 4 bases and J shed 3 bases, with 10 bases lying between them. Full variable domain (remainder filled in from reference TRBV7-9 and TRBJ2-6): DTGVSQNPRHKITKRGQNVTFRCDPISEHNRLYWYRQTLGQGPEFLTYFQNEAQLEKSRLLSDRFSAERPKGSFSTLEIQRTEQGDSAMYLCASSSGMFGANVLTFGAGSRLTVL.

This clonotype was seen more than once but under ten times. The V call is TRBV5-6, the J call TRBJ1-1, with 9 bases matching TRBD1. The J segment lost 0 bases and the V segment lost 5 bases, leaving 8 bases of the junction unmatched. Looked up from germline, CDR1 is SGHDT and CDR2 is YYEEEE. This CDR3 region has 16 residues. The CDR3 DNA reads as TGTGCCAGCAGGTCAGACAGGGGGACCATGAACACTGAAGCTTTCTTT. Amino acids: CASRSDRGTMNTEAFF.